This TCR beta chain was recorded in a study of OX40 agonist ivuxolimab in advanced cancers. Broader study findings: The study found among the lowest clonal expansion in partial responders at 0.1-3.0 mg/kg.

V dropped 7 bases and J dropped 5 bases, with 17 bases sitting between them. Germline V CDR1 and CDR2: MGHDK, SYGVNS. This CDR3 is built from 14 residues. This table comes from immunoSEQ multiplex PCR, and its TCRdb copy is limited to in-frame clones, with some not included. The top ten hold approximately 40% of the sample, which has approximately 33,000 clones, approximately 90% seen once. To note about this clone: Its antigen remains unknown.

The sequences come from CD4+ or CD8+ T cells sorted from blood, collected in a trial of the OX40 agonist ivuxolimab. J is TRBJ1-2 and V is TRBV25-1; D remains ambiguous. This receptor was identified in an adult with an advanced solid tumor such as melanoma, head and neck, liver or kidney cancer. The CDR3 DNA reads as TGTGCCAGCAAGTCGGCCGAGGGATCATATGGCTACACCTTC. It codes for CASKSAEGSYGYTF.